What follows are 8 T cell receptor beta chains derived from one specimen sequenced in a study of T cells in Graves' hyperthyroidism and ophthalmopathy. Authors of the study amplified TCR beta CDR3 regions from RNA transcripts. TCR CDR3 underwent first-round RT-PCR with the HTBI primer set. TCRdb ran MiXCR on the multiplex PCR reads and lists one entry per CDR3 protein. This table has over 300,000 distinct CDR3 sequences, roughly an eighth appearing once. Sample: blood. The source of these receptors is a woman in her forties with Graves' ophthalmopathy.

The gene calls are TRBV19 and TRBJ1-6; D unresolved. The CDR3 has 16 residues. V gave up 3 bases and J gave up 8 bases, with 17 bases separating them. Germline values: CDR1 LNHDA, CDR2 SQIVND (reference sequence). CDR3 in DNA: TGTGCCAGTAGTATCACAGCCACCGCTTGGGATTCACCCCTCCACTTT. Protein product: CASSITATAWDSPLHF.

There are many counts of this clonotype. V gene TRBV20-1 combines with J gene TRBJ2-5; D unresolved. CDR3 length: 15 residues. V was trimmed by 2 bases and J by 5 bases, leaving 18 bases between them. In germline, CDR1 is DFQATT, CDR2 SNEGSKA (reference sequence). CDR3 protein: CSARHAVAPGETQYF. CDR3 in DNA: TGCAGTGCTAGACATGCGGTGGCTCCTGGGGAGACCCAGTACTTC.

This chain connects TRBV10-3 to TRBJ2-1; 7 bases are shared with TRBD2. The CDR3 runs 14 residues. CDR1 and CDR2 (germline): ENHRY, SYGVKD. Losses at the gene ends were 10 bases for V and 6 bases for J; bases not matched to a gene: 12. CDR3 loop: CASTGGGPRNEQFF. The CDR3 DNA reads as TGTGCCAGCACGGGGGGAGGCCCCCGCAATGAGCAGTTCTTC.

V and J are TRBV10-1 and TRBJ1-6; TRBD1 aligns across 8 bases. With V trimmed by 7 bases and J by 7 bases, 12 bases remained unmatched. This CDR3 spans 16 amino acids. Germline lookup yields CDR1 WNHNN and CDR2 SYGVQD (reference sequence). The CDR3 bases are TGCGCCAGCACCCTGCTTGACAGGGGCTACAATTCACCCCTCCACTTT. Translation: CASTLLDRGYNSPLHF.

This clonotype has at least ten counts. The chain combines TRBV19 with TRBJ2-1, with D possibly matching TRBD2 (5 bases). Trimming stripped 3 bases from V and 6 bases from J, with 18 bases between. CDR1 and CDR2 (germline): LNHDA, SQIVND (reference sequence). This CDR3 contains 16 residues. This chain's CDR3 is CASSILLRGYGNEQFF. The CDR3 DNA reads as TGTGCCAGTAGTATCCTCTTAAGAGGGTACGGCAATGAGCAGTTCTTC.

The sample holds many counts of this clonotype. The chain employs TRBV5-6 and TRBJ2-1; TRBD2 matches at 7 bases. V was pared by 1 base and J by 5 bases, with 3 bases of the junction left unmatched. Germline assignment: CDR1 SGHDT and CDR2 YYEEEE. The CDR3 runs to 14 residues. CDR3 nucleotide sequence: TGTGCCAGCAGCTTGATTGGGGGGGACAATGAGCAGTTCTTC. Translated, it gives CASSLIGGDNEQFF.

The table lists this clonotype with many counts. V usage is TRBV10-3 and J usage is TRBJ2-3; D possibly corresponds to TRBD2 (5 bases). Germline loops: CDR1 ENHRY, CDR2 SYGVKD. V was clipped by 3 bases and J by 2 bases, with 12 bases between them. This CDR3 has 15 amino acids. The CDR3, as DNA: TGTGCCATCAGTGACGGGAAGACTGTCACAGATACGCAGTATTTT. It is translated as CAISDGKTVTDTQYF.

This clonotype was detected a few times. J is TRBJ2-7 and V is TRBV20-1, with 10 bases that match TRBD2. With V trimmed by 5 bases and J by 2 bases, 6 bases remained unmatched. CDR3 length: 14 residues. Germline V gene lookup returns CDR1 DFQATT and CDR2 SNEGSKA (reference sequence). The DNA for the CDR3 is TGCAGTGCTCTCAGGACTAGCGGTGCCTACGAGCAGTACTTC. This codes for CSALRTSGAYEQYF.